One sample yielded the 30 T cell receptor beta chains listed below, sequenced in a study of graft-versus-host responses after intestinal transplantation. Here immunoSEQ multiplex PCR was the method, and the copy in TCRdb shows in-frame clones only, minus some. The table records approximately 79,000 clones, about four fifths of them present only once. For these TCRs, the target antigens are not known. The material sequenced was unstimulated CD4+ T cells sorted from spleen or lymph node cells, taken before intestinal transplant. The receptor source for this set is a human donor who received an intestinal transplant.

As concerns this clone: The sample contains more than one DNA sequence encoding this CDR3. This chain links TRBV5-4 with TRBJ2-1; 12 bases fit TRBD2. With V trimmed by 4 bases and J by 4 bases, 3 bases remained unmatched. Germline V gene lookup returns CDR1 SGHNT and CDR2 YYREEE (reference sequence). The CDR3 totals 15 residues. CDR3 protein: CASSRTSGAYNEQFF. DNA of the CDR3: TGTGCCAGCAGCAGGACTAGCGGGGCATACAATGAGCAGTTCTTC.

V gene TRBV5-1 combines with J gene TRBJ2-7, with TRBD2 matching 10 bases. J was trimmed by 2 bases and V by 0 bases; bases with no gene match: 2. The CDR3 is made up of 15 amino acids. The germline gives CDR1 SGHRS, CDR2 YFSETQ. The CDR3, as DNA: TGCGCCAGCAGCTTGGAACTAGCGGGACCCTACGAGCAGTACTTC. Encoded protein: CASSLELAGPYEQYF.

V gene TRBV28 combines with J gene TRBJ1-2; weak D call: TRBD1 (6 bases). Trimming left V 6 bases short and J 5 bases short, with 13 bases between. Germline values: CDR1 MDHEN, CDR2 SYDVKM. The CDR3 has 13 residues. CDR3 in DNA: TGTGCCAGCAGGGAGCACAGGGTTTATGGCTACACCTTC. It encodes CASREHRVYGYTF.

This clone was counted between two and nine times. The chain couples TRBV2 to TRBJ1-3; D is unclear. CDR3 length: 14 residues. V lost 9 bases, J lost 4 bases, and 16 bases lay in between. From germline, CDR1 is SNHLY and CDR2 FYNNEI. Written as DNA, the CDR3 is TGTGCCAGTGGAGAGGAGCATTTAGGAAACACCATATATTTT. Its translation is CASGEEHLGNTIYF.

The chain joins TRBV14 to TRBJ1-6, with TRBD1 identical over 7 bases. Unmatched junction bases numbered 5, after V lost 0 bases and J lost 9 bases. Germline V CDR1 and CDR2: SGHDN, FVKESK. The CDR3 sequence is 15 residues long. CDR3 region: CASSQETGLRSPLHF. In nucleotides, the CDR3 is TGTGCCAGCAGCCAAGAGACAGGGCTCCGTTCACCCCTCCACTTT. Variable domain in full (rest from reference TRBV14 and TRBJ1-6): EAGVTQFPSHSVIEKGQTVTLRCDPISGHDNLYWYRRVMGKEIKFLLHFVKESKQDESGMPNNRFLAERTGGTYSTLKVQPAELEDSGVYFCASSQETGLRSPLHFGNGTRLTVT.

The chain joins TRBV4-2 to TRBJ1-2; D remains ambiguous. V lost 4 bases and J lost 4, with 10 bases in between. The length of the CDR3 is 13 residues. The germline gives CDR1 LGHNA, CDR2 YNFKEQ. The CDR3 DNA is TGTGCCAGCAGCCCACGAGGTTTCTATGGCTACACCTTC. Residues: CASSPRGFYGYTF.

The V gene is TRBV30, the J gene TRBJ2-7; the match to TRBD2 covers 8 bases. Germline-derived CDR1 and CDR2 are GTSNPN and SVGIG (reference sequence). The CDR3 totals 16 residues. Losses at the gene ends were 2 bases for V and 2 bases for J; bases not matched to a gene: 11. The CDR3 region has the DNA TGTGCCTGGAGTAACCTCATCCGGCGGGGGGCCTACGAGCAGTACTTC. This codes for CAWSNLIRRGAYEQYF.

This clone has only one observation. At one of its ends the junction is not consistent with the germline gene, which may arise from a read error. The rearrangement uses TRBV6-5 and TRBJ2-3, with TRBD1 matching over 7 bases. This CDR3 has 12 amino acids. Germline-derived CDR1 and CDR2 are MNHEY and SVGAGI. CDR3 sequence: CASSSGQVGLHF. The CDR3 DNA reads TGTGCCAGCAGTTCCGGACAGGTTGGTCTGCATTTT.

This clone was seen a few times. The V gene is TRBV5-1, the J gene TRBJ1-4; D may be TRBD1 (5 bases). The CDR3 contains 17 residues. Germline-derived CDR1 and CDR2 are SGHRS and YFSETQ. Trimming pared 1 base from V and 8 bases from J, leaving 21 bases between. In DNA, the CDR3 is TGCGCCAGCAGCTTGTTGCCCCAACAGGACCTAAGGGAAAAACTGTTTTTT. Translating it yields CASSLLPQQDLREKLFF.

V gene TRBV5-1 combines with J gene TRBJ2-3, with 13 bases that match TRBD2. Germline V lookup: CDR1 SGHRS, CDR2 YFSETQ. The CDR3 totals 16 residues. The J segment lost 5 bases and the V segment lost 3 bases, leaving 6 bases of the junction unmatched. The CDR3 coding sequence is TGCGCCAGCAGCTCGGGACTAGCGGGGTCCGTAGATACGCAGTATTTT. Residues: CASSSGLAGSVDTQYF. The full variable domain, rest sourced from reference TRBV5-1 and TRBJ2-3, is KAGVTQTPRYLIKTRGQQVTLSCSPISGHRSVSWYQQTPGQGLQFLFEYFSETQRNKGNFPGRFSGRQFSNSRSEMNVSTLELGDSALYLCASSSGLAGSVDTQYFGPGTRLTVL.

The rearrangement links TRBV30 to TRBJ2-5; perhaps TRBD1 as D (6 bases). Trimming shortened V by 4 bases and J by 3 bases, and 15 bases separated the two germline ends. The CDR3 totals 14 residues. Per the germline V gene, CDR1 is GTSNPN and CDR2 is SVGIG (reference sequence). CDR3 DNA: TGTGCCTGGAACTCCCGGGACACCAAAGAGACCCAGTACTTC. The encoded protein is CAWNSRDTKETQYF.

This clone has only a few counts. The CDR3 DNA is TGTGCCACCAGCAGAGTGTCTGCCGGTCAGCCCCAGCATTTT. Protein: CATSRVSAGQPQHF. The rearrangement links TRBV15 to TRBJ1-5; D not certain. The V and J ends lost 1 base and 6 bases respectively, with 10 bases between them. CDR1 is LNHNV, CDR2 YYDKDF, per germline (reference sequence). This CDR3 spans 14 amino acids.

This clone showed up just a few times. J is TRBJ2-5 and V is TRBV5-1; D is undetermined. The CDR3 spans 15 residues. The V gene's germline CDR1 is SGHRS and CDR2 YFSETQ. Deletions cut 0 bases from V and 2 bases from J, with 11 bases between. This CDR3 is CASSLGVGWQETQYF. For the CDR3, the DNA is TGCGCCAGCAGCTTGGGGGTCGGGTGGCAAGAGACCCAGTACTTC.

The V call is TRBV5-1, the J call TRBJ2-7; 8 nucleotides agree with TRBD1. Germline CDR1 SGHRS, CDR2 YFSETQ. V trimming: 0 bases; J trimming: 4 bases; junction bases outside the gene matches: 6. This CDR3 has 15 residues. The chain's CDR3 is CASSLGDRQPYEQYF. CDR3 nucleotide sequence: TGCGCCAGCAGCTTGGGGGACAGGCAACCTTACGAGCAGTACTTC.

The rearrangement links TRBV7-9 to TRBJ1-4, with D perhaps TRBD1 (6 bases). CDR1 SEHNR and CDR2 FQNEAQ come from the germline V gene (reference sequence). The CDR3 contains 15 residues. V was shortened by 5 bases and J by 6 bases, with 16 bases between the two germline ends. The CDR3 sequence: CASSPRRGGDEKLFF. CDR3 nucleotide sequence: TGTGCCAGCAGCCCACGCAGGGGAGGGGATGAAAAACTGTTTTTT.

This chain joins TRBV6-1 and TRBJ1-1; the D gene is possibly TRBD1 (5 bases). The length of the CDR3 is 11 residues. V lost 5 bases to trimming and J lost 11 bases, with 12 bases between them. Germline-derived CDR1 and CDR2 are MNHNS and SASEGT. This chain's CDR3 is CASSFGQRAFF. In DNA, the CDR3 is TGTGCCAGCAGTTTTGGACAAAGGGCTTTCTTT.

The chain combines TRBV1 with TRBJ2-5; the tabulated D call, TRBD2, remains unverified against the DNA. TRBV1 is termed a pseudogene. The CDR3 totals 12 residues. DNA for the CDR3: TGCACCAGCAGCCAAGATCGAGAGACCCAGTACTTC. Translated, it gives CTSSQDRETQYF.

The V call is TRBV29-1, the J call TRBJ2-3, with 12 bases lining up with TRBD2. V trimming: 7 bases; J trimming: 3 bases; junction bases outside the gene matches: 11. This CDR3 has 16 amino acids. Germline loops: CDR1 SQVTM, CDR2 ANQGSEA. The CDR3 region is CSDRLAGAGATDTQYF. In DNA form, the CDR3 reads TGCAGCGATAGACTAGCGGGAGCTGGGGCTACAGATACGCAGTATTTT.

The gene calls are TRBV10-3 and TRBJ2-5; D is undetermined. The J call may not be correct, given that the DNA end is closer to TRBJ2-7. Germline V gene lookup returns CDR1 ENHRY and CDR2 SYGVKD. This CDR3 has 13 residues. The CDR3 nucleotides read TGTGCCATCAGTGAGTCGGTTTCCTACGAGCAGTACTTC. Amino acid sequence: CAISESVSYEQYF.

The genes are TRBV10-1 and TRBJ2-1; the D gene is possibly TRBD1 (6 bases). The CDR3 covers 16 residues. V lost 4 bases, J lost 1 base, and 14 bases lay in between. The germline V gene encodes CDR1 WNHNN and CDR2 SYGVQD (reference sequence). The CDR3 nucleotides read TGCGCCAGCAGTGCAACGACAGGCGGGTCCTACAATGAGCAGTTCTTC. Amino acid sequence: CASSATTGGSYNEQFF.

The V gene is TRBV5-1, the J gene TRBJ1-4, with TRBD1 matching over 7 bases. Germline loops: CDR1 SGHRS, CDR2 YFSETQ. The CDR3 is made up of 15 amino acids. With V trimmed by 3 bases and J by 5 bases, 7 bases remained unmatched. The CDR3 here is CASSSPETGNEKLFF. The CDR3 nucleotides read TGCGCCAGCAGCTCCCCCGAGACAGGGAATGAAAAACTGTTTTTT. The full variable domain, completed using reference TRBV5-1 and TRBJ1-4, is KAGVTQTPRYLIKTRGQQVTLSCSPISGHRSVSWYQQTPGQGLQFLFEYFSETQRNKGNFPGRFSGRQFSNSRSEMNVSTLELGDSALYLCASSSPETGNEKLFFGSGTQLSVL.

CDR3 nucleotides: TGTGCCAGCAGCCTTCGGGACTTCCGCTCTGGAAACACCATATATTTT. Its protein product is CASSLRDFRSGNTIYF. This chain connects TRBV21-1 to TRBJ1-3. TRBV21-1 has pseudogene status. The CDR3 covers 16 residues.

This chain connects TRBV7-9 to TRBJ2-7; TRBD1 matches 8 bases. CDR1 and CDR2 (germline): SEHNR, FQNEAQ (reference sequence). This CDR3 has 14 residues. After removal of 4 bases from V and 3 bases from J, the junction contained 5 bases not matched to a gene. CDR3 bases: TGTGCCAGCAGCTGGACAGGGAGTAACTACGAGCAGTACTTC. This gives the protein CASSWTGSNYEQYF.

The chain links TRBV27 to TRBJ2-7, with 7 bases aligning to TRBD2. From germline, CDR1 is MNHEY and CDR2 SMNVEV (reference sequence). This CDR3 region has 14 residues. J was trimmed by 4 bases and V by 7 bases; bases with no gene match: 10. The CDR3 region has the DNA TGTGCCAGCACTAAAAGCGGGGTAGGATACGAGCAGTACTTC. This gives the protein CASTKSGVGYEQYF.

This clone has only a few counts. The CDR3 loop reads CASSGRSGTEGYEQYF. The CDR3 nucleotides are TGTGCCAGCAGTGGAAGGAGTGGGACAGAAGGTTACGAGCAGTACTTC. V usage is TRBV6-1 and J usage is TRBJ2-7; 7 bases line up with TRBD1. The CDR3 has 16 amino acids. Germline V gene data show CDR1 as MNHNS and CDR2 as SASEGT. Trimming took 4 bases from V and 4 from J; bases not matched to a gene: 13.

V usage is TRBV12-1 and J usage is TRBJ2-3; the listed D gene, TRBD1, was not tested against the DNA. TRBV12-1 has pseudogene status. The CDR3 runs to 18 residues. The DNA for the CDR3 is TGTGCCAGCAGCCCATCCCCCACGACAGGGCGAACCACAGATACGCAGTATTTT. Translated, it gives CASSPSPTTGRTTDTQYF.

The V and J genes are TRBV11-2 and TRBJ2-7, with 9 bases lining up with TRBD1. Germline-derived CDR1 and CDR2 are SGHAT and FQNNGV. The length of the CDR3 is 15 residues. Germline trimming cut 4 bases from V and 5 bases from J; bases unmatched to any gene: 9. The CDR3 DNA reads as TGTGCCAGCAGCTCCACGGGACAGGGAGGCCACGAGCAGTACTTC. As protein: CASSSTGQGGHEQYF.

This chain uses TRBV28 with TRBJ2-7; TRBD2 might be the D (7 bases). V was trimmed by 3 bases and J by 5 bases, leaving 17 bases between them. The germline V gene has CDR1 MDHEN and CDR2 SYDVKM. The CDR3 runs to 15 residues. The CDR3 DNA sequence: TGTGCCAGCAGTTTTGGTGGGGGGGGCGGGAACGAGCAGTACTTC. This translates into CASSFGGGGGNEQYF.

The V call is TRBV6-5, the J call TRBJ2-1, with a possible D match to TRBD2 (5 bases). The V end was cut by 6 bases, the J end by 4 bases, with 7 bases between. There are 12 residues in the CDR3. CDR1 and CDR2 (germline): MNHEY, SVGAGI. Here the CDR3 reads CASRLGYNEQFF. CDR3 DNA sequence: TGTGCCAGCAGACTAGGGTACAATGAGCAGTTCTTC.

The rearrangement links TRBV7-3 to TRBJ2-3, with 15 bases that match TRBD2. The CDR3 covers 20 residues. Germline lookup yields CDR1 SGHTA and CDR2 FQGTGA. With 0 bases clipped from V and 0 bases from J, the junction kept 7 bases outside the gene matches. The CDR3 is CASSLTSGTSGRSSTDTQYF. In DNA form, the CDR3 reads TGTGCCAGCAGCTTAACATCCGGGACTAGCGGGAGGTCAAGCACAGATACGCAGTATTTT.